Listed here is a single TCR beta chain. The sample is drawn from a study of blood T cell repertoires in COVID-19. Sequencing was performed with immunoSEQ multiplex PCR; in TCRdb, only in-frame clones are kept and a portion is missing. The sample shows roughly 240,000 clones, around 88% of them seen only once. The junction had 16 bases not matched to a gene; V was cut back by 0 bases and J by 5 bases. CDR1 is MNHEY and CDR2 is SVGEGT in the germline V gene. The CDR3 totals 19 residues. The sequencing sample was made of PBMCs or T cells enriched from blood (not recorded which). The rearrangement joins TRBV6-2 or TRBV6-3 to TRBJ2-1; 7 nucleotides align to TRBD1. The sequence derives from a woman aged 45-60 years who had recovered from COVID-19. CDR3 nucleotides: TGTGCCAGCAGTTACTCGTTGACAGGGAAATCTGTATGGGACAATGAGCAGTTCTTC. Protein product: CASSYSLTGKSVWDNEQFF.